The subject of this entry is one T cell receptor (beta chain). These data come from a study of cytomegalovirus exposure and HLA in healthy donors. PCR was performed using 60 Vbeta and 13 Jbeta primers. Here immunoSEQ multiplex PCR was the method, and the copy in TCRdb shows in-frame clones only, minus some. The table lists 100,000 to 150,000 clones, roughly 80% of them singletons. Material: PBMCs. The sequence was obtained from a female donor in good health and CMV-seronegative.

The CDR3 sequence is CASSEGAGANVLTF. The CDR3 DNA reads as TGTGCCAGCAGTGAAGGGGCGGGGGCCAACGTCCTGACTTTC. The genes are TRBV2 and TRBJ2-6; D unclear. Germline loops: CDR1 SNHLY, CDR2 FYNNEI. The V gene lost 1 base and the J gene lost 4 bases, with 5 bases spanning the gap. This CDR3 has 14 residues. The full variable domain, rest sourced from reference TRBV2 and TRBJ2-6, is EPEVTQTPSHQVTQMGQEVILRCVPISNHLYFYWYRQILGQKVEFLVSFYNNEISEKSEIFDDQFSVERPDGSNFTLKIRSTKLEDSAMYFCASSEGAGANVLTFGAGSRLTVL.